The 22 T cell receptor beta chains presented below share a single source sample, sequenced in a study of blood T cell repertoires in COVID-19. Profiling relied on immunoSEQ multiplex PCR, and the TCRdb table lists in-frame clones only, not all of them. The table shows hundreds of thousands of clones, with around 84% occurring only once. The sequencing input was PBMCs or T cells enriched from blood (not recorded which). These receptors were taken from a woman between 45 and 65 years old who had recovered from COVID-19.

The chain employs TRBV6-5 and TRBJ1-5, with D maybe TRBD1 (6 bases). V lost 6 bases and J lost 1, with 13 bases in between. In germline, CDR1 is MNHEY, CDR2 SVGAGI. The CDR3 spans 15 residues. The CDR3 here is CASSAWGRSNQPQHF. In DNA, the CDR3 is TGTGCCAGCAGCGCTTGGGGGCGCAGCAATCAGCCCCAGCATTTT.

The CDR3 reads CASSNIAGGGTDTQYF. Written as DNA, the CDR3 is TGCGCCAGCAGCAACATAGCAGGGGGCGGTACAGATACGCAGTATTTT. The rearrangement links TRBV5-1 to TRBJ2-3; 8 bases fit TRBD1. The J segment lost 3 bases and the V segment lost 4 bases, leaving 10 bases of the junction unmatched. Germline values: CDR1 SGHRS, CDR2 YFSETQ. The CDR3 consists of 16 residues.

The chain employs TRBV4-2 and TRBJ2-7, with D perhaps matching TRBD2 (6 bases). The germline V and J ends were trimmed by 5 bases and 6 bases, with 23 bases remaining between them. The germline CDR1 and CDR2 sequences are LGHNA and YNFKEQ. The CDR3 contains 16 residues. CDR3 in DNA: TGTGCCAGCAGCGAAACGGAGGGGACGGGTTCGGGCGAGCAGTACTTC. It yields the protein CASSETEGTGSGEQYF.

A few counts support this clone. The chain recombines TRBV4-1 with TRBJ2-7; 14 nucleotides line up with TRBD2. Looked up from germline, CDR1 is MGHRA and CDR2 is YSYEKL. The trim removed 4 bases at V and 1 base at J, leaving 12 bases unmatched. The CDR3 is made up of 19 amino acids. The CDR3 sequence is CASSPEGLAGAQGSYEQYF. DNA of the CDR3: TGCGCCAGCAGCCCGGAGGGACTAGCGGGGGCCCAGGGGTCCTACGAGCAGTACTTC.

The rearrangement uses TRBV7-3 and TRBJ2-5, with 10 bases lining up with TRBD2. V was clipped by 5 bases and J by 3 bases; unmatched bases: 3. CDR1 SGHTA and CDR2 FQGTGA come from the germline V gene. The CDR3 covers 14 residues. CDR3 in DNA: TGTGCCAGCAGCCAGAGCGGGGGGGAAGAGACCCAGTACTTC. This gives the protein CASSQSGGEETQYF.

The chain uses TRBV11-2 and TRBJ2-7; 9 bases line up with TRBD2. V shed 5 bases and J 5 bases; nucleotides not matched to a gene: 16. The V gene's germline CDR1 is SGHAT and CDR2 FQNNGV. The CDR3 has 17 amino acids. CDR3 DNA sequence: TGTGCCAGCAGCCCGTTGGCAGCGGGAGGAATTCTGGACGAGCAGTACTTC. Translating it yields CASSPLAAGGILDEQYF.

This chain joins TRBV11-3 and TRBJ1-1; D possibly corresponds to TRBD1 (5 bases). Germline V gene sequence: CDR1 SGHNT, CDR2 YENEEA. This CDR3 is built from 13 residues. V lost 1 base and J 5 bases, leaving 8 bases between the germline ends. This CDR3 is CASSLGQGTEAFF. The CDR3 DNA follows: TGTGCCAGCAGCTTAGGCCAGGGTACTGAAGCTTTCTTT.

The chain recombines TRBV5-5 with TRBJ2-1, with D perhaps TRBD1 (5 bases). This CDR3 has 11 amino acids. The germline CDR1 and CDR2 sequences are SGHKS and YYEKEE (reference sequence). Trimming took 1 base from V and 10 from J, leaving 6 bases between them. This CDR3 reads CASSLQGEQFF. The CDR3, as DNA: TGTGCCAGCAGCTTGCAGGGCGAGCAGTTCTTC.

The chain uses TRBV4-1 and TRBJ1-1; D not certain. There are 12 residues in the CDR3. The V gene's germline CDR1 is MGHRA and CDR2 YSYEKL. Trimming removed 1 base from V and 8 bases from J, with 8 bases in between. The CDR3 loop is CASSQVGVEAFF. The CDR3 region has the DNA TGCGCCAGCAGCCAAGTAGGAGTAGAAGCTTTCTTT.

The chain is built from TRBV19 and TRBJ2-4; D not certain. Per germline, CDR1 LNHDA and CDR2 SQIVND (reference sequence). The CDR3 is 15 residues long. Deletions cut 5 bases from V and 3 bases from J, with 14 bases between. The CDR3 protein is CASSSWALSKNIQYF. The DNA for the CDR3 is TGTGCCAGTAGTTCGTGGGCGTTGAGCAAAAACATTCAGTACTTC.

V gene TRBV30 combines with J gene TRBJ1-5; no clear D gene. V gave up 0 bases and J gave up 7 bases, with 10 bases separating them. CDR3 length: 13 residues. Germline V gene lookup returns CDR1 GTSNPN and CDR2 SVGIG (reference sequence). The CDR3 loop reads CAWSVEGGQPQHF. The CDR3 bases are TGTGCCTGGAGTGTAGAGGGTGGCCAGCCCCAGCATTTT.

This clone was counted once. The chain links TRBV6-5 to TRBJ1-1, with TRBD1 identical over 8 bases. The trim removed 6 bases at V and 9 bases at J, leaving 9 bases unmatched. Germline V gives CDR1 MNHEY, CDR2 SVGAGI. This CDR3 contains 13 residues. CDR3 amino acids: CASRAQGAGQAFF. The DNA for the CDR3 is TGTGCCAGCAGAGCTCAGGGGGCAGGTCAAGCTTTCTTT.

The rearrangement joins TRBV5-1 to TRBJ2-1; possible D gene TRBD2, 6 bases. CDR1 and CDR2 from the germline V gene are SGHRS and YFSETQ. Trimming shortened V by 0 bases and J by 14 bases, and 15 bases separated the two germline ends. This CDR3 has 13 amino acids. CDR3 sequence (DNA): TGCGCCAGCAGCTTGGGAGGAGGGATCAGAGAGTTCTTC. Translated: CASSLGGGIREFF.

The V call is TRBV5-1, the J call TRBJ1-2; unclear D gene. Germline V gene lookup returns CDR1 SGHRS and CDR2 YFSETQ. Trimming removed 2 bases at V and 4 bases at J, with 9 bases between. The CDR3 extends over 13 amino acids. CDR3 amino acids: CASSFARGYGYTF. CDR3 bases: TGCGCCAGCAGCTTCGCCCGGGGCTATGGCTACACCTTC.

The gene calls are TRBV6-4 and TRBJ1-5, with D tentatively TRBD1 (6 bases). V lost 8 bases to trimming and J lost 0 bases, with 17 bases between them. The germline V gene encodes CDR1 MRHNA and CDR2 SNTAGT. CDR3 length: 16 residues. The CDR3 bases are TGTGCCAGCCGCGAAAGGGCAGGGGATAGCAATCAGCCCCAGCATTTT. This codes for CASRERAGDSNQPQHF.

The J gene is TRBJ2-5, the V gene TRBV5-1; TRBD1 might be the D (5 bases). Germline V gene sequence: CDR1 SGHRS, CDR2 YFSETQ. The length of the CDR3 is 15 residues. The V end lost 0 bases, the J end lost 0 bases, and 9 bases lay between the germline ends. In DNA form, the CDR3 reads TGCGCCAGCAGCTTGGGAACAGGCAACCAAGAGACCCAGTACTTC. It encodes CASSLGTGNQETQYF.

The chain links TRBV28 to TRBJ2-3, with 7 bases identical to TRBD2. Looked up from germline, CDR1 is MDHEN and CDR2 is SYDVKM. V lost 4 bases, J lost 1 base, and 8 bases stayed unmatched. The CDR3 has 16 amino acids. The CDR3 reads CASSSNLAVRTDTQYF. The CDR3 nucleotides read TGTGCCAGCAGTTCCAACCTAGCGGTGCGCACAGATACGCAGTATTTT.

The chain has TRBV11-3 and TRBJ2-1, with D possibly TRBD1 on 5 matching bases. Between the trimmed V and J ends, which lost 1 base and 7 bases, there was a span of 14 bases. This CDR3 comprises 15 residues. Germline V gene sequence: CDR1 SGHNT, CDR2 YENEEA. The DNA of the CDR3 is TGTGCCAGCAGCTTAGCTTCGACAGCCCAAAATGAGCAGTTCTTC. Translated, it gives CASSLASTAQNEQFF.

The chain recombines TRBV7-9 with TRBJ2-7; 8 nucleotides match TRBD2. The CDR3 runs to 14 residues. From germline, CDR1 is SEHNR and CDR2 FQNEAQ (reference sequence). After removal of 0 bases from V and 7 bases from J, the junction contained 5 bases not matched to a gene. The CDR3 loop is CASSLAQASGEQYF. The CDR3, as DNA: TGTGCCAGCAGCTTAGCGCAGGCTAGCGGGGAGCAGTACTTC.

This clone was counted a single time. The chain links TRBV24-1 to TRBJ2-3; a possible D gene is TRBD1 (6 bases). The CDR3 extends over 14 amino acids. The V gene's germline CDR1 is KGHDR and CDR2 SFDVKD. V was shortened by 3 bases and J by 7 bases, with 13 bases between the two germline ends. The CDR3 nucleotides are TGTGCCACCAGTGATCCCGACAGGATGCATACGCAGTATTTT. Translation: CATSDPDRMHTQYF.

This chain connects TRBV6-1 to TRBJ1-5, with 7 bases matching TRBD1. Germline CDR1 and CDR2: MNHNS and SASEGT. This CDR3 contains 16 residues. V lost 3 bases, J lost 7 bases, and 12 bases stayed unmatched. The CDR3 region has the DNA TGTGCCAGCAGTGACGAGTGGAGGGGGCCCGAACAGCCCCAGCATTTT. Its protein product is CASSDEWRGPEQPQHF.

CDR3 loop: CASRVDRVNTGELFF. DNA of the CDR3: TGTGCCAGTAGAGTTGACAGGGTGAACACCGGGGAGCTGTTTTTT. The chain recombines TRBV19 with TRBJ2-2, with 7 bases identical to TRBD1. The CDR3 sequence is 15 residues long. The V and J ends lost 6 bases and 1 base, in that order; junction bases with no gene match: 5. The germline V gene has CDR1 LNHDA and CDR2 SQIVND (reference sequence). The complete variable domain, with remaining parts taken from reference TRBV19 and TRBJ2-2, reads DGGITQSPKYLFRKEGQNVTLSCEQNLNHDAMYWYRQDPGQGLRLIYYSQIVNDFQKGDIAEGYSVSREKKESFPLTVTSAQKNPTAFYLCASRVDRVNTGELFFGEGSRLTVL.